These T cell receptor beta chains were read from a single sample in a study of monozygotic twins with inflammatory bowel disease. Each CDR3 protein gets one entry in TCRdb, which reprocessed the 5' RACE reads and gives no DNA. The table for this sample gives roughly 150,000 distinct CDR3 sequences. Sequences were obtained from blood. Receptors were obtained from a human donor with ulcerative colitis or Crohn's disease, or a healthy co-twin of an affected twin (not recorded which). The CDR3 runs from the conserved cysteine through the conserved F or W. Each record gives: J gene, V gene, CDR3 length, CDR3 protein.

>TRBJ1-1|TRBV5-6|14
CASSPGTPNTEAFF
>TRBJ2-1|TRBV7-3|15
CASSLTPGSTTGQFF
>TRBJ2-1|TRBV6-5|15
CASSSLGTGSNEQFF
>TRBJ2-5|TRBV18|14
CASSPGREWETQYF
>TRBJ1-1|TRBV5-1|15
CASSWGQGASAEAFF
>TRBJ1-1|TRBV12-3/TRBV12-4|13
CASSREENTEAFF
>TRBJ1-5|TRBV12-3/TRBV12-4|15
CASSLDRASNQPQHF
>TRBJ1-1|TRBV6-1|13
CASSETVNTEAFF
>TRBJ2-2|TRBV4-2|17
CASSQKKSGRAPGELFF
>TRBJ2-4|TRBV7-9|14
CASSADRGENIQYF
>TRBJ1-5|TRBV6-1|16
CASSGTGVVSNQPQHF